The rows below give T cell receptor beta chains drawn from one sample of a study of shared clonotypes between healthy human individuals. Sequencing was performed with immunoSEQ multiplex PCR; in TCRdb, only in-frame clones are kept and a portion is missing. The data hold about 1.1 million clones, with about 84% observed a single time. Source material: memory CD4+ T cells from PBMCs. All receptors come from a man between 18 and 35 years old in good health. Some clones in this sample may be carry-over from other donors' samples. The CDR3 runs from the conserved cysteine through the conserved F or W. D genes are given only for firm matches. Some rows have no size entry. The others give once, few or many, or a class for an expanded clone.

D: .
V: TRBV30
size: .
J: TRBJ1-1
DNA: TGTGCCTGGGACACCGCGACGGTGAGCAACACTGAAGCTTTCTTT
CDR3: CAWDTATVSNTEAFF

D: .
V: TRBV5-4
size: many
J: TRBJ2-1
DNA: TGTGCCAGCAGCTCGCAGGGAAGGAAGTATGAGCAGTTCTTC
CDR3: CASSSQGRKYEQFF

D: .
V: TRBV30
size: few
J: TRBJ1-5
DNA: TGTGCCTGGAGTCCTCCCGGGACCGTTAGCAATCAGCCCCAGCATTTT
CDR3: CAWSPPGTVSNQPQHF

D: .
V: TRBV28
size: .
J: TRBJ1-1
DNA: TGTGCCAGCAGTGACCGGGATTACACTGAAGCTTTCTTT
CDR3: CASSDRDYTEAFF

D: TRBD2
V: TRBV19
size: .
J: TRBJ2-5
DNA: TGTGCCAGTAGTCAACCGTTCATAGCGGGAGGCCAGATGAGGACCCAGTACTTC
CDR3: CASSQPFIAGGQMRTQYF

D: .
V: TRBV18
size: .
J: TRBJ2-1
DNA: TGTGCCAGCTCACCACCGCAGGGCGGCTCCTACAATGAGCAGTTCTTC
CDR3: CASSPPQGGSYNEQFF

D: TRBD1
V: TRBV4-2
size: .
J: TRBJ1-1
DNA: TGTGCCAGCAGCCGTAGACAGGGGATTGCCCTTCAACCTGAAGCTTTCTTT
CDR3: CASSRRQGIALQPEAFF

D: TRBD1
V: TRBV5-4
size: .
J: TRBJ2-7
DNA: TGTGCCAGCAGCTTGGGGGGACAGGGTAACACCTACGAGCAGTACTTC
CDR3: CASSLGGQGNTYEQYF

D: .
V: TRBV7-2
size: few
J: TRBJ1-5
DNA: TGTGCCAGCAGGCCGGGACTCCCCAATCAGCCCCAGCATTTT
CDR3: CASRPGLPNQPQHF

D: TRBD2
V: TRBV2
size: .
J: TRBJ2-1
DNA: TGTGCCAGCAGTGAATCGGGCAGCGGGAGGAGATTAAGGGATGAGCAGTTCTTC
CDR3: CASSESGSGRRLRDEQFF

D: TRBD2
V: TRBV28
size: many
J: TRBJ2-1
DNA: TGTGCCAGCAGTTTGAGGCGGGATAGCGGGGAGGGGTCCAATGAGCAGTTCTTC
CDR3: CASSLRRDSGEGSNEQFF

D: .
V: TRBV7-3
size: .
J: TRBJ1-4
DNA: TGTGCCAGCAGCTTAGGTCGAGGCCCTAATGAAAAACTGTTTTTT
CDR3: CASSLGRGPNEKLFF

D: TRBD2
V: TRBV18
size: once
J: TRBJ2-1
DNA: TGTGCCAGCTCACCACCCGAGGGACTAGCCGGAGGGCAGTTCTTC
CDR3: CASSPPEGLAGGQFF

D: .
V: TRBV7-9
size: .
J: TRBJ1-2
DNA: TGTGCCAGCAGCTTAGGTGGACGGGCAACGGGAACCTTC
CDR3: CASSLGGRATGTF

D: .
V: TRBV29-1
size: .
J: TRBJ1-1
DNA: TGCAGCGTTGTTGGGGTGCTGAACACTGAAGCTTTCTTT
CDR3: CSVVGVLNTEAFF

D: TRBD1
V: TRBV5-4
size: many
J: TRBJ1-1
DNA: TGTGCCAGCAGCTTGTTGACAGGGGTAGGAACTGAAGCTTTCTTT
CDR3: CASSLLTGVGTEAFF